This record covers a single TCR beta chain. This clone showed up just once. Its antigen remains unidentified. No base qualities exist here, and no much larger clone lies one base off it. Libraries came from the immunoSEQ multiplex PCR assay. The table was pulled from immuneACCESS by TCRdb, which kept in-frame rearrangements only. Such tables lose some clones; where checked, under half of the loss comes from unresolved V genes, and the rest has no known cause. The sample table lists around 53,000 clones, 75% to 90% of them with a count of one. About a sixth of the sample belongs to the ten largest clones. In this study, focal radiation therapy paired with CTLA-4 blockade (ipilimumab) was tested in patients who had chemo-refractory metastatic non-small-cell lung cancer. The germline V gene encodes CDR1 SGHNT and CDR2 YYREEE (reference sequence). V loses 4 bases, J loses 4 bases, and the germline ends lie 17 bases apart. The CDR3 covers 15 residues, taking in both the cysteine and the phenylalanine. The read is trimmed to its CDR3 DNA, 45 bases read in frame from base 1.

This specimen comes from a study of radiotherapy plus CTLA-4 blockade in lung cancer (dated by TCRdb to 2016 to 2018). About the full investigation: Objective responses were observed in approximately 18% of enrolled patients, and disease control was achieved in less than 35%. General study outcomes and caveats: TCR clones derived from tumors expanded in peripheral blood after treatment with radiotherapy and ipilimumab. The strongest predictors of response were reported to be early dynamic shifts in blood T cell clones along with a rise in serum interferon-beta following radiation.

The sequence derives from a human donor with non-small cell lung cancer that progressed on radiotherapy plus ipilimumab. Some clones in this sample may be carry-over from other donors' samples. Sequences were derived from peripheral blood, sampled from a patient treated with radiotherapy plus ipilimumab. In this chain, TRBV5-4 is recombined with TRBJ1-2, with the D gene call left open. The CDR3 has the sequence CASSHKIQEIYGYTF. In nucleotides, the sequence is TGTGCCAGCAGCCACAAGATCCAGGAAATCTATGGCTACACCTTC.